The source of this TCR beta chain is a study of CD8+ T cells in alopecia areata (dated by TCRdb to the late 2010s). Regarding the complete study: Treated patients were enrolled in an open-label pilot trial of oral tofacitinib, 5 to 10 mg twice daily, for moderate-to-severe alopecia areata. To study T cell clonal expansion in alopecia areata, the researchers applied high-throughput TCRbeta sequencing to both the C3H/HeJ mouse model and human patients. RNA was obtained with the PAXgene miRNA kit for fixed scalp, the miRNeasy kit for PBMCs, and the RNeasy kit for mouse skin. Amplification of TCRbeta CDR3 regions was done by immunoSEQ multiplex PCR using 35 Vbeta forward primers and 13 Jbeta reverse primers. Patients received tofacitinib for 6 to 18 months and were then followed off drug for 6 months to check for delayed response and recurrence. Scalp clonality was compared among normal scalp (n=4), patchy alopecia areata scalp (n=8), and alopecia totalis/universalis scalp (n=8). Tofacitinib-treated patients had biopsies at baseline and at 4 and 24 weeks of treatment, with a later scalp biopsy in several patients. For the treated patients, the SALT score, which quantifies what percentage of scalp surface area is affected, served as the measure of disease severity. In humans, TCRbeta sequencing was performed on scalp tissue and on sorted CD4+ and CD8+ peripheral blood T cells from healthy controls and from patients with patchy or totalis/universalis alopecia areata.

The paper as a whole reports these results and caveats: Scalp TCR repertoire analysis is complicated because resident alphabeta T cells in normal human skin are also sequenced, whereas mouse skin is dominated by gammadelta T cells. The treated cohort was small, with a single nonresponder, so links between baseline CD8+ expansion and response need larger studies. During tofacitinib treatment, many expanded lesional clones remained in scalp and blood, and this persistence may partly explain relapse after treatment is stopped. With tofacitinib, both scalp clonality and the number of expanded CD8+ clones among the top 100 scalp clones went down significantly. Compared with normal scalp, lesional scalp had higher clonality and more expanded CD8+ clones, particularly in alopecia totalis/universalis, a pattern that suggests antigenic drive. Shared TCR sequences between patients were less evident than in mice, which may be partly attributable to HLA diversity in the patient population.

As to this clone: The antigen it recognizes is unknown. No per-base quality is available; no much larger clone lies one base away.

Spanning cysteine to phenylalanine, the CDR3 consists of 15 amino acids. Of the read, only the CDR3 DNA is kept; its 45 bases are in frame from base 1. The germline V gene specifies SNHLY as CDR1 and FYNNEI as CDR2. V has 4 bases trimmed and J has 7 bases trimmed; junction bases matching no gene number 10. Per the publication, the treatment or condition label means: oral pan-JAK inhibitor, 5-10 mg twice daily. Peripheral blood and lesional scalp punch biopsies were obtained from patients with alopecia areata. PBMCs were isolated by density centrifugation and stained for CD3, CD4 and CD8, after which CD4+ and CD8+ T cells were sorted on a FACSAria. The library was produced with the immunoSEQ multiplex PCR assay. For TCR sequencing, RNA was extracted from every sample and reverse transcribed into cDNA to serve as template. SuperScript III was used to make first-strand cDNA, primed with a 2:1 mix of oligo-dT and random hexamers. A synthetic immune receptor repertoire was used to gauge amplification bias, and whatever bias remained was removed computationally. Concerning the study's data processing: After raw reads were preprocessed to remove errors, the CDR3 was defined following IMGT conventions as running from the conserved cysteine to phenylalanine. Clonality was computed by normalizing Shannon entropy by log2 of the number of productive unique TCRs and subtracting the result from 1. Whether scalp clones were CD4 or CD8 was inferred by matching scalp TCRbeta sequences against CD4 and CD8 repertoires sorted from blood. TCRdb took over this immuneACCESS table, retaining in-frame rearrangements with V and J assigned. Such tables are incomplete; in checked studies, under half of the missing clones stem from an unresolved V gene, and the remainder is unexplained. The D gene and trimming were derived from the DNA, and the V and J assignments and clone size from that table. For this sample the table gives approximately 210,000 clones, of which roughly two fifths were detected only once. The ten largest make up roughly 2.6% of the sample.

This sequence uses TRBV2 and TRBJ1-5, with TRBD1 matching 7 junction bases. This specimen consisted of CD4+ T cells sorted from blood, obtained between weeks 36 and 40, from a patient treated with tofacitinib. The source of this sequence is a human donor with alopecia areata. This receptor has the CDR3 CASSGTRGVGQPQHF. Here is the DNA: TGTGCCAGCAGTGGGACCAGGGGGGTGGGCCAGCCCCAGCATTTT.